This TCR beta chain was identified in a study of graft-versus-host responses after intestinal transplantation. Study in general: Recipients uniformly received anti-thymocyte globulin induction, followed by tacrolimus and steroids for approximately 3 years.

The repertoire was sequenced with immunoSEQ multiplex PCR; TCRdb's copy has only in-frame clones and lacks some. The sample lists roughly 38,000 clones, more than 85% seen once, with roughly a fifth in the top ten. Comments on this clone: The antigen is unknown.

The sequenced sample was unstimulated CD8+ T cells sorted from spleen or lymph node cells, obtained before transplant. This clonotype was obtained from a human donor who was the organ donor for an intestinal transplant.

The CDR3 coding sequence is TGTGCCAGCCACTCCCCTGAGGAGATGGCGAATGAGCAGTTCTTC. It specifies CASHSPEEMANEQFF. The J gene is TRBJ2-1, the V gene TRBV7-2, with D hard to call. Germline CDR1 is SGHTA and CDR2 is FQGNSA. The CDR3 loop spans 15 amino acids. Trimming cost V 8 bases and J 7 bases, with 21 bases left between them.